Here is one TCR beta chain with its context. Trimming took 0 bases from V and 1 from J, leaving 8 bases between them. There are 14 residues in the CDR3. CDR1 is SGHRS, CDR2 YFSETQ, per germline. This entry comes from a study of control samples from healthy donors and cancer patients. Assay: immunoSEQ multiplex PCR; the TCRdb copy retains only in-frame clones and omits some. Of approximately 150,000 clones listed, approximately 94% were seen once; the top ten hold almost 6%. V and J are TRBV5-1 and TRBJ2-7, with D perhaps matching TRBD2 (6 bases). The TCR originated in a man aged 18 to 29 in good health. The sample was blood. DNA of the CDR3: TGCGCCAGCAGCTTGGACGCGGGATCCTACGAGCAGTACTTC. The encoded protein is CASSLDAGSYEQYF.